These 7 T cell receptor beta chains were all obtained from the same sample, sequenced in a study of identical twins. Via MiXCR, TCRdb re-called the 5' RACE reads, giving one row per CDR3 protein. The sample has a few hundred thousand distinct CDR3 sequences; roughly 15% are singletons. These data were likewise used in another study, on yellow fever vaccine responses in identical twins.

Sequencing was performed on CD4+ T cells sorted from blood. These receptors all stem from a young woman in good health.

CDR3 region: CSADTTSGSYNEQFF. The CDR3 DNA is TGCAGTGCCGATACGACTAGCGGTTCCTACAATGAGCAGTTCTTC. The chain recombines TRBV20-1 with TRBJ2-1, with 9 bases aligning to TRBD2. This CDR3 is 15 amino acids long. Germline V gene sequence: CDR1 DFQATT, CDR2 SNEGSKA (reference sequence). Trimming cost V 6 bases and J 1 base; bases outside gene matches: 7.

The table lists this clonotype with a few counts. The chain uses TRBV12-3 or TRBV12-4 and TRBJ2-3; 9 bases are shared with TRBD2. V dropped 3 bases and J dropped 2; count of bases not matched to a gene: 6. The CDR3 is 16 residues long. The CDR3 DNA follows: TGTGCCAGCAGTTTGGCTAGCGGGGTTAACACAGATACGCAGTATTTT. Its translation is CASSLASGVNTDTQYF.

This clonotype appeared a few times. The CDR3: CAGSNNEQFF. CDR3 DNA: TGTGCCGGAAGTAACAATGAGCAGTTCTTC. The V gene is TRBV2, the J gene TRBJ2-1; D call uncertain. Trimming took 11 bases from V and 5 from J, leaving 7 bases between them. Germline V CDR1 and CDR2: SNHLY, FYNNEI. There are 10 residues in the CDR3.

This clonotype showed up just a few times. The rearrangement joins TRBV3-1 to TRBJ1-1; D gene uncertain. CDR1 is LGHDT, CDR2 YNNKEL, per germline (reference sequence). The CDR3 runs 17 residues. Trimming removed 3 bases at V and 5 bases at J, with 22 bases between. CDR3 coding DNA: TGTGCCAGCAGCCAGGAAAGAACGGGCCAGACTCGGACTGAAGCTTTCTTT. This encodes CASSQERTGQTRTEAFF.

The chain is built from TRBV4-1 and TRBJ2-1; unclear D gene. The V end was cut by 1 base, the J end by 8 bases, with 12 bases between. CDR1 is MGHRA, CDR2 YSYEKL, per germline. CDR3 length: 14 residues. The CDR3 region is CASSQGTNKDEQFF. The DNA for the CDR3 is TGCGCCAGCAGCCAAGGGACGAACAAGGATGAGCAGTTCTTC.

This clonotype was observed many times. The CDR3 bases are TGCAGTGCTAGAGATCGGGATACGCAGTATTTT. Its protein product is CSARDRDTQYF. The rearrangement links TRBV20-1 to TRBJ2-3, with D hard to call. This CDR3 comprises 11 residues. The V and J ends lost 0 bases and 6 bases respectively, with 4 bases between them. Germline V gives CDR1 DFQATT, CDR2 SNEGSKA (reference sequence).

The rearrangement joins TRBV28 to TRBJ2-7; 10 positions match TRBD2. V trimming: 5 bases; J trimming: 3 bases; junction bases outside the gene matches: 7. This CDR3 region has 15 residues. Germline V gene data show CDR1 as MDHEN and CDR2 as SYDVKM. For the CDR3, the DNA is TGTGCCAGCAGTCGACTAGCGGGTAATCTCTACGAGCAGTACTTC. It is translated as CASSRLAGNLYEQYF.